This T cell receptor (beta chain) was recovered during a study of a mutant IDH1 vaccine in newly diagnosed glioma. Study at large: Vaccination began 4-6 weeks post radiotherapy alone, or with temozolomide cycles. Patients previously underwent radiotherapy, temozolomide, or both, and most underwent both. Whole-study findings and limits: Whatever changes occurred in top peripheral T cell clonotypes seemed unrelated to pseudoprogression.

Time point in this sample: week 35, safety follow-up. Topical imiquimod was applied with each vaccine dose, which held 300 ug of mutant IDH1 20-mer peptide. Turning to this clone: As yet, its antigen is unknown.

Germline lookup yields CDR1 SGHNT and CDR2 YYREEE (reference sequence). V was pared by 0 bases and J by 0 bases, with 7 bases between. The CDR3 consists of 15 residues. Repertoires were generated with immunoSEQ multiplex PCR, while TCRdb's copy carries only in-frame clones and drops some. The table lists 26,000 or so clones, around four fifths of them singletons, with about 31% in the top ten. This TCR was recovered from a man aged 25-40 years with glioma. Specimen: PBMCs, collected from a glioma patient whose treatment included an IDH1 peptide vaccine. The rearrangement joins TRBV5-4 to TRBJ1-3, with D unresolved. As DNA, the CDR3 is TGTGCCAGCAGCTTGGACCTGTCCTCTGGAAACACCATATATTTT. Translating it yields CASSLDLSSGNTIYF.